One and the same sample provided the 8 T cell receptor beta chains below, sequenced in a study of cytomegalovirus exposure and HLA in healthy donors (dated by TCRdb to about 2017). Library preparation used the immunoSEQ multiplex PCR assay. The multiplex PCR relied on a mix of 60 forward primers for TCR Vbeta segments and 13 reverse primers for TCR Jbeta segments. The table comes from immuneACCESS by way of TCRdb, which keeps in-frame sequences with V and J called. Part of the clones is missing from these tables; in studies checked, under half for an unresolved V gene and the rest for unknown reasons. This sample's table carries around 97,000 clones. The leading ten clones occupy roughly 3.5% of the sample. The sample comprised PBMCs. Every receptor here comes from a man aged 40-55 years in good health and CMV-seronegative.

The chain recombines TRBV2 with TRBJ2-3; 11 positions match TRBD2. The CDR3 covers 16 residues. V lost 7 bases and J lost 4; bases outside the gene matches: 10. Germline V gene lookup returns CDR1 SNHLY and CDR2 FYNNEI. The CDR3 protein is CASTVSGGARADTQYF. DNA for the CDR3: TGTGCCAGCACCGTTAGCGGGGGGGCCAGGGCAGATACGCAGTATTTT.

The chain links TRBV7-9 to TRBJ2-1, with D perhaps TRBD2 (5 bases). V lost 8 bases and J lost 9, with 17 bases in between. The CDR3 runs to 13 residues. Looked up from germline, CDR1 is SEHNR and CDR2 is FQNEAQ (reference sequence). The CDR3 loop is CASGPLGEGEQFF. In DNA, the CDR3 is TGTGCCAGCGGCCCTCTTGGTGAGGGTGAGCAGTTCTTC.

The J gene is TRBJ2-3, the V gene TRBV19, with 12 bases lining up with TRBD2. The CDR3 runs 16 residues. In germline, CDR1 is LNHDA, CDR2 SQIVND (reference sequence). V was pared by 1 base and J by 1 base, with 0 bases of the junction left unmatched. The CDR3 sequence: CASSIGTSGGTDTQYF. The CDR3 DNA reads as TGTGCCAGTAGTATAGGGACTAGCGGGGGCACAGATACGCAGTATTTT.

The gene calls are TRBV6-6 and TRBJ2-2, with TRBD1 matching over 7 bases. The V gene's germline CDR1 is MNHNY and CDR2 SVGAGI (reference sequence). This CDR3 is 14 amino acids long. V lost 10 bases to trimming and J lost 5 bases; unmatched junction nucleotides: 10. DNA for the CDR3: TGTGCCACACTACAGGGGCCGCGGACCGGGGAGCTGTTTTTT. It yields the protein CATLQGPRTGELFF.

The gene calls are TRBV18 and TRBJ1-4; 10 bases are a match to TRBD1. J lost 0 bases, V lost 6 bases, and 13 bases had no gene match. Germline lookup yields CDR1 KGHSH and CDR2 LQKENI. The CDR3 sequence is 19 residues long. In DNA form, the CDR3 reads TGTGCCAGCTCCCCCGGGACAGGGGTTGTATCAGCAACTAATGAAAAACTGTTTTTT. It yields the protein CASSPGTGVVSATNEKLFF.

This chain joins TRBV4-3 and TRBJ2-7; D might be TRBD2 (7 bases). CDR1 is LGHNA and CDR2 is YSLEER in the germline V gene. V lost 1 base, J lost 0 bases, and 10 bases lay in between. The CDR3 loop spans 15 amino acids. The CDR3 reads CASSQGGGVSYEQYF. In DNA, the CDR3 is TGCGCCAGCAGCCAAGGGGGGGGCGTCTCCTACGAGCAGTACTTC.

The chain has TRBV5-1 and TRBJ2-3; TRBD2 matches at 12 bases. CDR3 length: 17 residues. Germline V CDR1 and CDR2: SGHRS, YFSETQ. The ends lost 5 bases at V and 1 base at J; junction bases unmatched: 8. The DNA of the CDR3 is TGCGCCAGCAGACCCGGACTAGCGGGATACCGCACAGATACGCAGTATTTT. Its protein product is CASRPGLAGYRTDTQYF. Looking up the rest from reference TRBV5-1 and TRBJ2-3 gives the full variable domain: KAGVTQTPRYLIKTRGQQVTLSCSPISGHRSVSWYQQTPGQGLQFLFEYFSETQRNKGNFPGRFSGRQFSNSRSEMNVSTLELGDSALYLCASRPGLAGYRTDTQYFGPGTRLTVL.

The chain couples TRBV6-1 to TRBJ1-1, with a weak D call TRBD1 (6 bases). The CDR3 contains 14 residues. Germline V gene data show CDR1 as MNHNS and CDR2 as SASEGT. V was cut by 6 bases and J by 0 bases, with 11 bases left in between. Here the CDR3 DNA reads TGTGCCAGCAGGATGACAGGAATGAACACTGAAGCTTTCTTT. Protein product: CASRMTGMNTEAFF.